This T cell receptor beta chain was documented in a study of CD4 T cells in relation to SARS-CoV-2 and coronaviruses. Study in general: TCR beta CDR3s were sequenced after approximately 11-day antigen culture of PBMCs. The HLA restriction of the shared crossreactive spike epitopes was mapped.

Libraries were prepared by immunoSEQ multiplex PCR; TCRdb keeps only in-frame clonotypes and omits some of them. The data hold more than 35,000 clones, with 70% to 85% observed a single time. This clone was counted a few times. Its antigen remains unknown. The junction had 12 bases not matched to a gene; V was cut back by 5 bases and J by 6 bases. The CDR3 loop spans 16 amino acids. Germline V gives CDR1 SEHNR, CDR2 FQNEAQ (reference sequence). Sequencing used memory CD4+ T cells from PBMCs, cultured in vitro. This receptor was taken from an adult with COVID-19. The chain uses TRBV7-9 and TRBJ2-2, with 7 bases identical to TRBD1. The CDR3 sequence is CASSDAGRGSPGELFF. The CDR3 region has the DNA TGTGCCAGCAGCGACGCCGGCAGGGGGTCACCCGGGGAGCTGTTTTTT.